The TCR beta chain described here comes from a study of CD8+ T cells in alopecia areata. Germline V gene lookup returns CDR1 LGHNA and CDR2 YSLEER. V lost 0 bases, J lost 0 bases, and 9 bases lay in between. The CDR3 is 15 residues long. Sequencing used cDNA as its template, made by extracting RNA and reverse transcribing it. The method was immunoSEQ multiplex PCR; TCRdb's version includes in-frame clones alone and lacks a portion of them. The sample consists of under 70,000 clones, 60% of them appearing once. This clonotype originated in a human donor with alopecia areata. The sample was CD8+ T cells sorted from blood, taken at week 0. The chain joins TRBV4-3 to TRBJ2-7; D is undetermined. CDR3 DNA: TGCGCCAGCAGCCAAGATCTGGGAAGCTCCTACGAGCAGTACTTC. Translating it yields CASSQDLGSSYEQYF.